What follows are 29 T cell receptor beta chains derived from one specimen sequenced in a study of blood T cells in healthy people across ages (dated by TCRdb to between 2014 and 2016). The library was made by 5' RACE. Sequencing instrument: Illumina HiSeq 2500. A second about 7 to 12 cycle PCR used a sample-barcoded 5' primer and a J-beta primer mix. The public sequencing data were trimmed at Q25 with fastp and processed into clonotypes with MiXCR by TCRdb, which kept only in-frame beta chains. Entries are consolidated by CDR3 protein sequence, retaining the most common genes and DNA. The sample profile shows roughly 830,000 distinct CDR3 sequences; 60% to 80% of them were found once. The ten most abundant clones make up around a quarter of the sample. The specimen sequenced was blood. The receptor source for this set is a man younger than 40 in good health.

The rearrangement joins TRBV20-1 to TRBJ1-6, with a tentative D call TRBD1 (6 bases). Germline V gene data show CDR1 as DFQATT and CDR2 as SNEGSKA (reference sequence). The CDR3 covers 14 residues. V gave up 6 bases and J gave up 8 bases, with 17 bases separating them. CDR3 sequence: CSAPWGGRYSPLHF. The CDR3 DNA sequence: TGCAGTGCCCCCTGGGGGGGGCGGTATTCACCCCTCCACTTT.

The genes are TRBV5-1 and TRBJ2-7, with D possibly being TRBD1 (6 bases). The CDR3 covers 13 residues. Germline V gene sequence: CDR1 SGHRS, CDR2 YFSETQ. V lost 4 bases and J lost 0, with 8 bases in between. This chain's CDR3 is CASSRDTSYEQYF. The DNA for the CDR3 is TGCGCCAGCAGCCGGGACACCTCCTACGAGCAGTACTTC.

This chain connects TRBV2 to TRBJ2-1; 12 bases fit TRBD1. CDR3 size: 16 residues. Germline values: CDR1 SNHLY, CDR2 FYNNEI. The V and J ends lost 6 bases and 4 bases, in that order; junction bases with no gene match: 7. The DNA of the CDR3 is TGTGCCAGCAGAGAGCCGGGACAGGGGGCTTACAATGAGCAGTTCTTC. Translated: CASREPGQGAYNEQFF.

The V and J genes are TRBV7-2 and TRBJ2-7; D unclear. This CDR3 is 15 amino acids long. Trimming removed 5 bases at V and 3 bases at J, with 17 bases between. Germline lookup yields CDR1 SGHTA and CDR2 FQGNSA. Here the CDR3 reads CASSPPPRTSYEQYF. In DNA, the CDR3 is TGTGCCAGCAGCCCGCCCCCCCGGACGAGCTACGAGCAGTACTTC.

The J gene is TRBJ1-6, the V gene TRBV20-1, with D possibly TRBD1 on 5 matching bases. CDR1 and CDR2 from the germline V gene are DFQATT and SNEGSKA (reference sequence). CDR3 length: 13 amino acids. With 1 base removed from V and 10 bases from J, the gap between germline ends came to 11 bases. The CDR3 loop is CSARGQGQSPLHF. CDR3 in DNA: TGCAGTGCTAGAGGGCAGGGCCAGTCACCCCTCCACTTT.

Only one count was recorded for this clonotype. The rearrangement links TRBV4-3 to TRBJ2-5; possibly TRBD1 or TRBD2 for D (7 bases each). This CDR3 is 15 amino acids long. The germline V and J ends were trimmed by 1 base and 5 bases, with 14 bases remaining between them. The germline CDR1 and CDR2 sequences are LGHNA and YSLEER. Here the CDR3 reads CASSQATRGGETQYF. The CDR3 region has the DNA TGCGCCAGCAGCCAAGCCACCAGGGGGGGGGAGACCCAGTACTTC.

This clonotype was recorded a few times. The V and J genes are TRBV2 and TRBJ1-5; D gene unclear. V was trimmed by 0 bases and J by 6 bases, leaving 6 bases between them. This CDR3 has 13 amino acids. Germline loops: CDR1 SNHLY, CDR2 FYNNEI. The CDR3: CASSEARRQPQHF. CDR3 sequence (DNA): TGTGCCAGCAGTGAAGCGCGTCGTCAGCCCCAGCATTTT.

This chain connects TRBV5-1 to TRBJ2-4; 9 bases line up with TRBD2. Looked up from germline, CDR1 is SGHRS and CDR2 is YFSETQ. J was trimmed by 13 bases and V by 1 base; bases with no gene match: 12. The CDR3 contains 15 residues. CDR3 loop: CASSLWTSARGEQYF. In nucleotides, the CDR3 is TGCGCCAGCAGCTTGTGGACTAGCGCACGAGGTGAGCAGTACTTC.

This clonotype was counted a few times. The chain employs TRBV4-2 and TRBJ2-3, with 13 bases fitting TRBD2. Germline V gene data show CDR1 as LGHNA and CDR2 as YNFKEQ. The CDR3 loop spans 18 amino acids. Trimming at V came to 1 base and at J to 0 bases, leaving 4 bases not matched to a gene. The CDR3 here is CASSQALAGGTSTDTQYF. DNA for the CDR3: TGTGCCAGCAGCCAAGCACTAGCGGGGGGGACTAGCACAGATACGCAGTATTTT.

This clonotype came up once. The chain carries TRBV20-1 and TRBJ2-3; 12 bases line up with TRBD2. V dropped 1 base and J dropped 4; count of bases not matched to a gene: 3. Germline V CDR1 and CDR2: DFQATT, SNEGSKA (reference sequence). This CDR3 comprises 15 residues. The CDR3 region has the DNA TGCAGTGCTAGAGGACTAGCGGGGGTTCCAGATACGCAGTATTTT. This codes for CSARGLAGVPDTQYF.

This clonotype was detected a few times. The chain links TRBV27 to TRBJ2-7; 8 bases map to TRBD1. This CDR3 is built from 14 residues. In germline, CDR1 is MNHEY, CDR2 SMNVEV (reference sequence). V lost 4 bases and J lost 4; bases outside the gene matches: 6. CDR3 sequence reads: CASSSAGGLYEQYF. CDR3 nucleotide sequence: TGTGCCAGCAGTTCCGCAGGGGGCTTGTACGAGCAGTACTTC.

This chain uses TRBV4-3 with TRBJ1-4; weak D call: TRBD1 (6 bases). With 5 bases removed from V and 5 bases from J, the gap between germline ends came to 15 bases. The CDR3 sequence is 15 residues long. CDR1 LGHNA and CDR2 YSLEER come from the germline V gene. The CDR3 nucleotides are TGCGCCAGCAGCGTAAAGGACAGCCCGAATGAAAAACTGTTTTTT. Translation gives CASSVKDSPNEKLFF.

Points on this clonotype: A much larger clone sits a single nucleotide away, making a read error possible. The chain is built from TRBV3-1 and TRBJ2-5; D uncertain. CDR3 length: 13 amino acids. Looked up from germline, CDR1 is LGHDT and CDR2 is YNNKEL (reference sequence). The CDR3 is CASSQGTSETRYF. The CDR3 DNA reads as TGTGCCAGCAGCCAAGGGACGTCTGAGACCCGGTACTTC.

J is TRBJ2-3 and V is TRBV28; D might be TRBD2 (7 bases). The germline V and J ends were trimmed by 7 bases and 1 base, with 15 bases remaining between them. There are 15 residues in the CDR3. CDR1 and CDR2 from the germline V gene are MDHEN and SYDVKM. The CDR3 reads CASTGASGGTDTQYF. In DNA form, the CDR3 reads TGTGCCAGCACAGGGGCGAGCGGGGGCACAGATACGCAGTATTTT.

The chain combines TRBV5-1 with TRBJ2-3; possibly TRBD1 or TRBD2 for D (6 bases each). Germline V CDR1 and CDR2: SGHRS, YFSETQ. This CDR3 contains 16 residues. The V end was cut by 4 bases, the J end by 4 bases, with 19 bases between. The CDR3 bases are TGCGCCAGCAGCCCTGACCGGGGGCGGTTTTCAGATACGCAGTATTTT. Its translation is CASSPDRGRFSDTQYF.

This chain joins TRBV20-1 and TRBJ1-1, with D uncertain. The V end lost 0 bases, the J end lost 5 bases, and 7 bases lay between the germline ends. Germline V gives CDR1 DFQATT, CDR2 SNEGSKA (reference sequence). The CDR3 contains 12 residues. The DNA for the CDR3 is TGCAGTGCTAGAGAGGGGTTTACTGAAGCTTTCTTT. Translation: CSAREGFTEAFF.

CDR3 coding DNA: TGTGCCAGCAGTGAAGCGTTTGAAGGCCGCGAGCAGTACTTC. It translates to CASSEAFEGREQYF. The chain recombines TRBV6-1 with TRBJ2-7; D remains ambiguous. The CDR3 is 14 residues long. The germline gives CDR1 MNHNS, CDR2 SASEGT. Trimming removed 0 bases from V and 6 bases from J, with 12 bases in between.

J is TRBJ2-7 and V is TRBV2; no firm D call. CDR3 length equals 13 residues. V lost 7 bases and J lost 2, with 12 bases in between. Per the germline V gene, CDR1 is SNHLY and CDR2 is FYNNEI. Here the CDR3 reads CASTYDDAYEQYF. Written as DNA, the CDR3 is TGTGCCAGCACCTATGACGATGCCTACGAGCAGTACTTC. Full variable domain (outside the CDR3, taken from reference TRBV2 and TRBJ2-7): EPEVTQTPSHQVTQMGQEVILRCVPISNHLYFYWYRQILGQKVEFLVSFYNNEISEKSEIFDDQFSVERPDGSNFTLKIRSTKLEDSAMYFCASTYDDAYEQYFGPGTRLTVT.

The chain uses TRBV5-1 and TRBJ2-3; unclear D gene. The CDR3 sequence is 15 residues long. Germline values: CDR1 SGHRS, CDR2 YFSETQ. Trimming took 0 bases from V and 1 from J, leaving 9 bases between them. Written as DNA, the CDR3 is TGCGCCAGCAGCTTGGAGCCCGTGGGCACAGATACGCAGTATTTT. It translates to CASSLEPVGTDTQYF.

Note on this clonotype: A clone one base away is much larger, so this may be a read error. The chain uses TRBV5-1 and TRBJ2-1; 7 positions match TRBD1. The CDR3 sequence is 14 residues long. Germline V gene sequence: CDR1 SGHRS, CDR2 YFSETQ. Trimming cost V 0 bases and J 10 bases; bases outside gene matches: 7. CDR3 coding DNA: TGCGCCAGCAGCTTGGGGGGACAGTTCAAGGAGCAGTTCTTC. Translated, it gives CASSLGGQFKEQFF.

This clonotype showed up just once. The chain uses TRBV29-1 and TRBJ2-5; D ambiguous. The J call could be wrong; TRBJ2-7 is a better fit for the DNA end. Germline V gene data show CDR1 as SQVTM and CDR2 as ANQGSEA. The CDR3 covers 12 residues. The CDR3 bases are TGCAGCGTTGATACGCCTACCTACGAGCAGTACTTC. Translated, it gives CSVDTPTYEQYF.

The V gene is TRBV9, the J gene TRBJ2-3, with no clear D. This CDR3 has 10 residues. Per the germline V gene, CDR1 is SGDLS and CDR2 is YYNGEE. Trimming cost V 3 bases and J 7 bases, with 3 bases left between them. CDR3 DNA sequence: TGTGCCAGCAGCGGTAATACGCAGTATTTT. Translating it yields CASSGNTQYF.

This clonotype was seen only once. The junction departs from germline at one end; a sequencing error may be responsible. The rearrangement uses TRBV5-1 and TRBJ2-3; the D is unclear. From germline, CDR1 is SGHRS and CDR2 YFSETQ. This CDR3 spans 17 amino acids. The CDR3 spells CASGLESLFSPTDTQYF. The CDR3 nucleotides are TGCGCCAGCGGCTTGGAATCGCTCTTCTCACCCACAGATACGCAGTATTTT.

The V gene is TRBV3-1, the J gene TRBJ2-5, with 8 bases aligning to TRBD2. This CDR3 is 15 amino acids long. V was pared by 6 bases and J by 1 base, with 7 bases of the junction left unmatched. The germline CDR1 and CDR2 sequences are LGHDT and YNNKEL (reference sequence). The CDR3 here is CASSKMAGGQETQYF. Here the CDR3 DNA reads TGTGCCAGCAGTAAGATGGCGGGGGGCCAAGAGACCCAGTACTTC.

This sequence joins TRBV6-2 or TRBV6-3 and TRBJ2-5, with D possibly matching TRBD1 (5 bases). Trimming stripped 4 bases from V and 2 bases from J, with 17 bases between. Germline values: CDR1 MNHEY, CDR2 SVGEGT. The CDR3 spans 16 residues. CDR3 loop: CASSSPGAPVQETQYF. CDR3 DNA sequence: TGTGCCAGCAGTTCGCCTGGGGCGCCGGTTCAAGAGACCCAGTACTTC.

J is TRBJ1-1 and V is TRBV10-3, with D hard to call. The germline V gene encodes CDR1 ENHRY and CDR2 SYGVKD. This CDR3 is 11 amino acids long. V lost 2 bases and J 6 bases, leaving 4 bases between the germline ends. CDR3 amino acids: CAISEASEAFF. The CDR3 DNA is TGTGCCATCAGTGAGGCCTCTGAAGCTTTCTTT.

V usage is TRBV7-6 and J usage is TRBJ2-5; 9 nucleotides agree with TRBD1. The better agreement between TRBJ2-7 and the DNA end casts doubt on the J call. The CDR3 runs 16 residues. Germline CDR1 reads SGHVS; CDR2 reads FNYEAQ. The DNA for the CDR3 is TGTGCCAGCAGCTTAGGATCTGGACAGGGGTTTTACGAGCAGTACTTC. Protein product: CASSLGSGQGFYEQYF.

The CDR3 loop reads CALRGAGDNEQFF. CDR3 sequence (DNA): TGTGCCCTACGGGGAGCGGGGGACAATGAGCAGTTCTTC. This rearrangement joins TRBV27 to TRBJ2-1, with TRBD2 identical over 8 bases. There are 13 residues in the CDR3. J gave up 5 bases and V 11 bases, and 8 bases lay outside the gene matches. The germline V gene encodes CDR1 MNHEY and CDR2 SMNVEV (reference sequence).

A note on this clonotype: One junction end does not reproduce the germline sequence, and a read error may be involved. The rearrangement links TRBV5-1 to TRBJ2-1; tentative D call: TRBD1 (6 bases). CDR1 SGHRS and CDR2 YFSETQ come from the germline V gene. This CDR3 is built from 16 residues. CDR3 sequence: CASSLEGTYSYNERFF. CDR3 sequence (DNA): TGCGCCAGCAGCTTGGAGGGGACATACTCCTACAATGAGCGGTTCTTC.